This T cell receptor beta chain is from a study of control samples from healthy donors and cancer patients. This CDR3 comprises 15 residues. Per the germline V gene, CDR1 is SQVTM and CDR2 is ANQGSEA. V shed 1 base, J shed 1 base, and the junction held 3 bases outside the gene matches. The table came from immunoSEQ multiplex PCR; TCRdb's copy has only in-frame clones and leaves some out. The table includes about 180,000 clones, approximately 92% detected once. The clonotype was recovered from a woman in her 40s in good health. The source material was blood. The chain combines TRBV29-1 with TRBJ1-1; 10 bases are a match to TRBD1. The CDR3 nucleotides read TGCAGCGTTGAAGGACAGGGGGCGGGGAACACTGAAGCTTTCTTT. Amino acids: CSVEGQGAGNTEAFF. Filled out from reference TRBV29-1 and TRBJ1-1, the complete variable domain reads SAVISQKPSRDICQRGTSLTIQCQVDSQVTMMFWYRQQPGQSLTLIATANQGSEATYESGFVIDKFPISRPNLTFSTLTVSNMSPEDSSIYLCSVEGQGAGNTEAFFGQGTRLTVV.